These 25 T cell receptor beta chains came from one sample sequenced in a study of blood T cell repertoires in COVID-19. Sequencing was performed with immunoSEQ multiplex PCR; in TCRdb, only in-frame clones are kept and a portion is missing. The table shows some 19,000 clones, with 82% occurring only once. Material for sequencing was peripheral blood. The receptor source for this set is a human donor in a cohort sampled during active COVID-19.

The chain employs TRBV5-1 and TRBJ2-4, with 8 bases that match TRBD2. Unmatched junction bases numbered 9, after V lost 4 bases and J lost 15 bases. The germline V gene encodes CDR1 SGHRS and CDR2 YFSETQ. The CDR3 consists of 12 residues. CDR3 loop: CASSANSGTTYF. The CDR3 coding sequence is TGCGCCAGCAGCGCCAATAGCGGGACCACGTACTTC.

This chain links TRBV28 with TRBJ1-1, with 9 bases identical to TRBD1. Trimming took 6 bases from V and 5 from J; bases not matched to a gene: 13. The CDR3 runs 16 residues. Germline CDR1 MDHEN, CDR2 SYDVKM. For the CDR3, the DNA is TGTGCCAGCAGAGCCACTACCGGGACAGGGTTTACTGAAGCTTTCTTT. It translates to CASRATTGTGFTEAFF.

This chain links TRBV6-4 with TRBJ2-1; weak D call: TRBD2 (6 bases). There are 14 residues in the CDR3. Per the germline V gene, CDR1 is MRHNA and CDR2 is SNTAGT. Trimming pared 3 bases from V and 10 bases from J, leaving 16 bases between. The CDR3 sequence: CASSEGGEGDEQFF. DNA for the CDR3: TGTGCCAGCAGTGAGGGCGGGGAAGGGGACGAGCAGTTCTTC.

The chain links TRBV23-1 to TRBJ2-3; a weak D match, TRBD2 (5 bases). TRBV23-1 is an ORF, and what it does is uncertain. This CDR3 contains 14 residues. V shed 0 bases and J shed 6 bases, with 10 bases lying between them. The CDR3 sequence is CASSQSLAFDTQYF. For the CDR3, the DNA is TGCGCCAGCAGTCAATCGCTAGCATTTGATACGCAGTATTTT.

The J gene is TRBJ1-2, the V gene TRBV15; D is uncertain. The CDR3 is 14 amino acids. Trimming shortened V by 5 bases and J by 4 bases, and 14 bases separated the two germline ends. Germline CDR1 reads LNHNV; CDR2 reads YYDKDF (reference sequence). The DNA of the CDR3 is TGTGCCACCAGCGAGTCGGCGGCCCCCTATGGCTACACCTTC. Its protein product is CATSESAAPYGYTF.

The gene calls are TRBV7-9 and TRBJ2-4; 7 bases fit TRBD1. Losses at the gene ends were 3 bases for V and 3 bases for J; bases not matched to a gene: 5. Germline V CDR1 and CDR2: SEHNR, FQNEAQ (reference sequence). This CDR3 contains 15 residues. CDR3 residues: CASSFTGASKNIQYF. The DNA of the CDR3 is TGTGCCAGCAGCTTTACAGGGGCTAGCAAAAACATTCAGTACTTC.

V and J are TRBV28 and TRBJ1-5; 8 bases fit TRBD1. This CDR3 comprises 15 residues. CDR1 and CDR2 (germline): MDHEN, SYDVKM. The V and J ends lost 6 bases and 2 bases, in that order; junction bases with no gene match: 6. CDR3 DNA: TGTGCCAGCAGCCCATTGGGACAGGGCAATCAGCCCCAGCATTTT. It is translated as CASSPLGQGNQPQHF.

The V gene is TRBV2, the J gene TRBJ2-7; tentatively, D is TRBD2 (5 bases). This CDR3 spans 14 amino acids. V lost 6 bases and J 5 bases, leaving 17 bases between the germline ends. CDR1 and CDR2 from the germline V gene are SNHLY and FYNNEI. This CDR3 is CASRGARGLHEQYF. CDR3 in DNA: TGTGCCAGCAGGGGAGCAAGAGGGCTACACGAGCAGTACTTC.

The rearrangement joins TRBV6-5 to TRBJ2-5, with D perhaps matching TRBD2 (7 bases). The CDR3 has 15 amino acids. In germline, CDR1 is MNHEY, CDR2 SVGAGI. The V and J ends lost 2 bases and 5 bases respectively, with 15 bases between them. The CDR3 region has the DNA TGTGCCAGCAGTTACGGTGTGGGGGGGGCGGAGACCCAGTACTTC. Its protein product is CASSYGVGGAETQYF.

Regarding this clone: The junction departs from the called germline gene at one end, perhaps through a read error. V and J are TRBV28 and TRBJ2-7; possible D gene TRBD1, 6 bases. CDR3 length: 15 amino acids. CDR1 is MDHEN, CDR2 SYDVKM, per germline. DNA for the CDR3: TGTGCCAGCAGTTCATTCCGGACAGACAACCTACGCGGAGGCTTC. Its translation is CASSSFRTDNLRGGF.

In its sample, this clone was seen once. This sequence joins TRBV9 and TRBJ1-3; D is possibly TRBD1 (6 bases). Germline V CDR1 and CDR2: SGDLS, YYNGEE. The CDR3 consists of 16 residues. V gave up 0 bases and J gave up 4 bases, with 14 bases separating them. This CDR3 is CASSVVARGTGNTIYF. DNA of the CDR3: TGTGCCAGCAGCGTAGTGGCTAGGGGGACAGGAAACACCATATATTTT.

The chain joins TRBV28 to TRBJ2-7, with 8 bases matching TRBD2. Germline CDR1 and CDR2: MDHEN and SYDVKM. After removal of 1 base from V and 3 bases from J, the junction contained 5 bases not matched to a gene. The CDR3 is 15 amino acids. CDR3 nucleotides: TGTGCCAGCAGTTTATTGGCGGGAGGCCTCTACGAGCAGTACTTC. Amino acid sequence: CASSLLAGGLYEQYF.

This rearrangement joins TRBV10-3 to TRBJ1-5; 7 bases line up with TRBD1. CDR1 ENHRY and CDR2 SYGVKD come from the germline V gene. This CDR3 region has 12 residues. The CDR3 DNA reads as TGTGGTACAGGGGCTGGAGGTCAGCCCCAGCATTTT. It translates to CGTGAGGQPQHF.

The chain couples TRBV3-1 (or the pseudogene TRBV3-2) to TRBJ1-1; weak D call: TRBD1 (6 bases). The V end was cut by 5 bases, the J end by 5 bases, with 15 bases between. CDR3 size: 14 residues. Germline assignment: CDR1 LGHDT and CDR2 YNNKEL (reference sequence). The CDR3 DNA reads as TGTGCCAGCAGCACACAGGGCTTGGGAACTGAAGCTTTCTTT. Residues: CASSTQGLGTEAFF.

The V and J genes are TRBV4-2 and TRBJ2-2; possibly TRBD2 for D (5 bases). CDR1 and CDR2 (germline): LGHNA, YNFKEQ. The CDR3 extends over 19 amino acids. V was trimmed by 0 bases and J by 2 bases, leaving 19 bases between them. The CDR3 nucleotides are TGTGCCAGCAGCCAAGAAGGGAGTATGGGCGACCTTAACACCGGGGAGCTGTTTTTT. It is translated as CASSQEGSMGDLNTGELFF.

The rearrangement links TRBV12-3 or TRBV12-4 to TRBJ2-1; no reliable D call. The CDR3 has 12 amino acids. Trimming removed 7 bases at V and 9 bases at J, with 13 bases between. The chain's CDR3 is CASTNPSFEQFF. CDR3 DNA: TGTGCCAGCACTAATCCTAGTTTTGAGCAGTTCTTC.

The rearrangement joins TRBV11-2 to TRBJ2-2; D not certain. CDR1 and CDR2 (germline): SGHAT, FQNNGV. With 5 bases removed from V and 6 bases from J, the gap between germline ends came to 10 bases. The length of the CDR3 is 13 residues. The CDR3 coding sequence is TGTGCCAGCAGCCCTTCTTCGGCCGGGGAGCTGTTTTTT. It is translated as CASSPSSAGELFF. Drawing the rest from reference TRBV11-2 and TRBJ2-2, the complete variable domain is EAGVAQSPRYKIIEKRQSVAFWCNPISGHATLYWYQQILGQGPKLLIQFQNNGVVDDSQLPKDRFSAERLKGVDSTLKIQPAKLEDSAVYLCASSPSSAGELFFGEGSRLTVL.

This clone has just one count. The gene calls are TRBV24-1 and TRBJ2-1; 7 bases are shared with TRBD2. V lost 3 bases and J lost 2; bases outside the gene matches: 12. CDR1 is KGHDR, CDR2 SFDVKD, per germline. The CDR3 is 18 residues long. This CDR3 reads CATSDAAAAGVTYNEQFF. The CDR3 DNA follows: TGTGCCACCAGTGATGCCGCGGCGGCGGGAGTGACCTACAATGAGCAGTTCTTC.

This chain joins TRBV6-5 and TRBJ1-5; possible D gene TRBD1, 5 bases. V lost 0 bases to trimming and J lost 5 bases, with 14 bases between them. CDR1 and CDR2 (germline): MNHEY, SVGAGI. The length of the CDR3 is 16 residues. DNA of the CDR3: TGTGCCAGCAGTTACTCGGCAGGGAATCGTCATCAGCCCCAGCATTTT. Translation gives CASSYSAGNRHQPQHF.

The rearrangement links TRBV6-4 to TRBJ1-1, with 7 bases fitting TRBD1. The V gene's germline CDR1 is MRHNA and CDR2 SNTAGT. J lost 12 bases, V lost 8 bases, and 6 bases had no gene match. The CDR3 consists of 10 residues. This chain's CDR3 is CASPGGRTFF. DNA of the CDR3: TGTGCCAGCCCAGGGGGAAGGACTTTCTTT.

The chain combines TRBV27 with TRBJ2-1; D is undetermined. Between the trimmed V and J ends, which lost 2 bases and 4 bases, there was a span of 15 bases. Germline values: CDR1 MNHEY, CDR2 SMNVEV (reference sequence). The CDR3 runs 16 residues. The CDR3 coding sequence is TGTGCCAGCAGTTTAGCCCCTCGGGTCCCATACAATGAGCAGTTCTTC. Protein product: CASSLAPRVPYNEQFF.

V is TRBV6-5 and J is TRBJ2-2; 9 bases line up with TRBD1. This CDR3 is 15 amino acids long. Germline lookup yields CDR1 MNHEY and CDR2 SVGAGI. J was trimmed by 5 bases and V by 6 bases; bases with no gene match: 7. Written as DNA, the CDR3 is TGTGCCAGCAGGATATCGACAGGGGGGACCGGGGAGCTGTTTTTT. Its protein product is CASRISTGGTGELFF.

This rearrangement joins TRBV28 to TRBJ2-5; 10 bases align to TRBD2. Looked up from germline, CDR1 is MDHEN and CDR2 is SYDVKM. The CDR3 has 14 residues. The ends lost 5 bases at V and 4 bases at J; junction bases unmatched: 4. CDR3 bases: TGTGCCAGCAGTAGCGGGAGGGCCATAGAGACCCAGTACTTC. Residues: CASSSGRAIETQYF. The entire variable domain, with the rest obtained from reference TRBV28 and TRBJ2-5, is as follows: DVKVTQSSRYLVKRTGEKVFLECVQDMDHENMFWYRQDPGLGLRLIYFSYDVKMKEKGDIPEGYSVSREKKERFSLILESASTNQTSMYLCASSSGRAIETQYFGPGTRLLVL.

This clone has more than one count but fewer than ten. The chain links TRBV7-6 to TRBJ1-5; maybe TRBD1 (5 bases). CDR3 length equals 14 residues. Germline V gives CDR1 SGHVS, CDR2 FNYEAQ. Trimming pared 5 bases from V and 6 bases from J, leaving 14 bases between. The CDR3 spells CASSAQGLAQPQHF. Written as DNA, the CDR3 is TGTGCCAGCAGCGCCCAGGGTCTTGCTCAGCCCCAGCATTTT.

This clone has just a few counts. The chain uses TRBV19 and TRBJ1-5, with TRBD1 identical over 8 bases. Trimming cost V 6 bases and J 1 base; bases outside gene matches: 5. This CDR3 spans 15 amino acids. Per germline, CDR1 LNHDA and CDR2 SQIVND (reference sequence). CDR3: CASRLQGGSNQPQHF. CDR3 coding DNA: TGTGCCAGTAGATTACAGGGGGGCAGCAATCAGCCCCAGCATTTT.